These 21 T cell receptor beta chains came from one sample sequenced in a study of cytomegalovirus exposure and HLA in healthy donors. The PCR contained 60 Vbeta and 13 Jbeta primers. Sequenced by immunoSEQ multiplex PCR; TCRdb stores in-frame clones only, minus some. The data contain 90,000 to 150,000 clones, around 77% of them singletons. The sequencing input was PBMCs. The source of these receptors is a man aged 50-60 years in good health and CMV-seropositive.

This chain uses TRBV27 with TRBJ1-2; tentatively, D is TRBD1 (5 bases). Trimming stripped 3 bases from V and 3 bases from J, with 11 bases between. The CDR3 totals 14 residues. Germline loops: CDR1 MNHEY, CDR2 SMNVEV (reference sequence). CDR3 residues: CASSFQGDDYGYTF. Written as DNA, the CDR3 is TGTGCCAGCAGTTTTCAGGGCGACGACTATGGCTACACCTTC.

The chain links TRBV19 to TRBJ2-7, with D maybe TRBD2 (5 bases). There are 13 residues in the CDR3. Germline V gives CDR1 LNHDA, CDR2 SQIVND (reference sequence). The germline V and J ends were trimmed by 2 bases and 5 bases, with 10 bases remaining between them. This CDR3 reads CASSISGLNEQYF. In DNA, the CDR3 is TGTGCCAGTAGTATAAGCGGTCTGAACGAGCAGTACTTC.

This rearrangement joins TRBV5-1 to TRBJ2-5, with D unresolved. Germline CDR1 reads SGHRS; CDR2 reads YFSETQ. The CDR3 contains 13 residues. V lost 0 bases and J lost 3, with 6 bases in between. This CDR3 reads CASSLVAEETQYF. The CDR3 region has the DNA TGCGCCAGCAGCTTGGTAGCAGAAGAGACCCAGTACTTC.

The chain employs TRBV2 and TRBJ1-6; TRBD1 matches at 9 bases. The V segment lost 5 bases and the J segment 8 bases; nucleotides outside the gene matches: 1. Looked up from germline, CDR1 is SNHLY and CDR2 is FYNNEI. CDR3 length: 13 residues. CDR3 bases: TGTGCCAGCAGTAGGACAGGGGATTCACCCCTCCACTTT. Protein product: CASSRTGDSPLHF.

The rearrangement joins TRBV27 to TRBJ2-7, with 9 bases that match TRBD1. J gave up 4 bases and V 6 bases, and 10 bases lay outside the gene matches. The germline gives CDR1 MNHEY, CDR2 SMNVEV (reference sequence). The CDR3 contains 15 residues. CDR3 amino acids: CASSGRGQGHYEQYF. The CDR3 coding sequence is TGTGCCAGCAGCGGGCGGGGACAGGGTCATTACGAGCAGTACTTC.

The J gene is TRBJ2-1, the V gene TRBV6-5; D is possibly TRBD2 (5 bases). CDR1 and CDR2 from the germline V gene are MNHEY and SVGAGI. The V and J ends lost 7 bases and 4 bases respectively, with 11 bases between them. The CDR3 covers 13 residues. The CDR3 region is CASKRLQYNEQFF. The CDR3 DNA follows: TGTGCCAGCAAGCGGCTACAATACAATGAGCAGTTCTTC.

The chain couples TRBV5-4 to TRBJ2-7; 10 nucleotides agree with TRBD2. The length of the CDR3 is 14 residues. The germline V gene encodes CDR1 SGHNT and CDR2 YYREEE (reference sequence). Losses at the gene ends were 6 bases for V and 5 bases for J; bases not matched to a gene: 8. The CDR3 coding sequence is TGTGCCAGCACTGGTTCCCTAGCGGGAGACGAGCAGTACTTC. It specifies CASTGSLAGDEQYF.

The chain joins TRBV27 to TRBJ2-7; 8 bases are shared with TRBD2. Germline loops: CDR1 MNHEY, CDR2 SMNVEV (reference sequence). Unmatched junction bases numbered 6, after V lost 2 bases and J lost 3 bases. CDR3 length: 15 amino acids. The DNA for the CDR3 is TGTGCCAGCAGTTTAGGGGCGGGACTAGGCTACGAGCAGTACTTC. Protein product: CASSLGAGLGYEQYF.

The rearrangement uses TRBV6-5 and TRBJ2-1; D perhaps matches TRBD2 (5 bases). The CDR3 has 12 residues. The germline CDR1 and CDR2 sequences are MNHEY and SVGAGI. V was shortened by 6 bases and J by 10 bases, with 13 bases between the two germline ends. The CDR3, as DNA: TGTGCCAGCAGCTTTACTACGGGGGAGCAGTTCTTC. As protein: CASSFTTGEQFF.

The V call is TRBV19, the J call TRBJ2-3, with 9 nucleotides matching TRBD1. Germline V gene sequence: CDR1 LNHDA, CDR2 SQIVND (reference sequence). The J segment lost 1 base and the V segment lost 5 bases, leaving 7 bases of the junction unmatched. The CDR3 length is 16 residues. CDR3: CASSSRDRARTDTQYF. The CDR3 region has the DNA TGTGCCAGTAGTTCCCGGGACAGGGCCCGCACAGATACGCAGTATTTT.

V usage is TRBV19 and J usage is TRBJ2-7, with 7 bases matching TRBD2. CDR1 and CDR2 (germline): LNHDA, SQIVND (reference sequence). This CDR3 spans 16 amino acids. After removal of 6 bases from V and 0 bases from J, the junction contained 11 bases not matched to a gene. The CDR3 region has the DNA TGTGCCAGTAGCCGCATAGGAGCGGGGCACTCCTACGAGCAGTACTTC. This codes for CASSRIGAGHSYEQYF.

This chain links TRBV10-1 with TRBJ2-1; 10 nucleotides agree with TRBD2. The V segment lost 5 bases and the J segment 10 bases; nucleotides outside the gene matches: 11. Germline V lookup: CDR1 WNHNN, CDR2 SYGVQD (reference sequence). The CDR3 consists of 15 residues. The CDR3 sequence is CASSLSGRALGEQFF. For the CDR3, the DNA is TGCGCCAGCAGTTTAAGCGGGAGGGCCTTGGGGGAGCAGTTCTTC.

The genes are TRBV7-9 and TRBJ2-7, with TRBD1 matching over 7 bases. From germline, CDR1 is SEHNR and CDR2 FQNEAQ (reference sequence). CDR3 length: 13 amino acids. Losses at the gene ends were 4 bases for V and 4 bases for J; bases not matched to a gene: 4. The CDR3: CASSSRTGYEQYF. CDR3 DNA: TGTGCCAGCAGCTCGCGGACAGGTTACGAGCAGTACTTC. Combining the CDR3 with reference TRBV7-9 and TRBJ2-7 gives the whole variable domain DTGVSQNPRHKITKRGQNVTFRCDPISEHNRLYWYRQTLGQGPEFLTYFQNEAQLEKSRLLSDRFSAERPKGSFSTLEIQRTEQGDSAMYLCASSSRTGYEQYFGPGTRLTVT.

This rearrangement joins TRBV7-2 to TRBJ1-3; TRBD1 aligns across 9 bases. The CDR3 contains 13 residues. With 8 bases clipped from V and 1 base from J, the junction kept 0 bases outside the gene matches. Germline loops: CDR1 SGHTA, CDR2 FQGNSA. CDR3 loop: CASGQGSGNTIYF. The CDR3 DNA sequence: TGTGCCAGCGGACAGGGGTCTGGAAACACCATATATTTT.

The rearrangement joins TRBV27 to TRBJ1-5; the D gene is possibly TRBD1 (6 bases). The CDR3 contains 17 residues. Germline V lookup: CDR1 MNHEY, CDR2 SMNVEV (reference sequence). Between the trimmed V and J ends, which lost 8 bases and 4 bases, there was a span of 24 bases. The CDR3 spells CASRRTFEGVGNQPQHF. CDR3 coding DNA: TGTGCCAGCCGCCGGACCTTTGAGGGGGTTGGAAATCAGCCCCAGCATTTT.

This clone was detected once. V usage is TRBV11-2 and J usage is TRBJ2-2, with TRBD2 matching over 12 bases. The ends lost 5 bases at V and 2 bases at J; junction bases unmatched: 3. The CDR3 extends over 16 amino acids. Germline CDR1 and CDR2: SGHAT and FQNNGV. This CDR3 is CASSPSGGVNTGELFF. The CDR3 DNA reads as TGTGCCAGCAGCCCTAGCGGGGGGGTCAACACCGGGGAGCTGTTTTTT.

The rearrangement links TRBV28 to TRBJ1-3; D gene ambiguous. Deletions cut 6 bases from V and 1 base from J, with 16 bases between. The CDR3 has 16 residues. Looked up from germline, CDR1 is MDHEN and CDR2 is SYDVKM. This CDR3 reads CASRPQAGRSGNTIYF. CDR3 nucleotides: TGTGCCAGCAGGCCCCAGGCAGGTAGATCTGGAAACACCATATATTTT.

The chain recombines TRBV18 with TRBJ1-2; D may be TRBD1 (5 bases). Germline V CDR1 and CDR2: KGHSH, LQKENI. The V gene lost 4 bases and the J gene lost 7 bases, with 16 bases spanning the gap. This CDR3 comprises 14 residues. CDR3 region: CASSLQEGAGGYTF. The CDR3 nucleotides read TGTGCCAGCTCACTCCAGGAAGGGGCTGGTGGCTACACCTTC.

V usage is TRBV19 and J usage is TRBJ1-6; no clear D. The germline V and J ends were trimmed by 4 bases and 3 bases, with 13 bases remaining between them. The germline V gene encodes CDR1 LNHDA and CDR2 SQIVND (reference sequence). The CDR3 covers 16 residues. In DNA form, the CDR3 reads TGTGCCAGTAGTACCCCCCCGTTCGGCTATAATTCACCCCTCCACTTT. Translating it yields CASSTPPFGYNSPLHF.

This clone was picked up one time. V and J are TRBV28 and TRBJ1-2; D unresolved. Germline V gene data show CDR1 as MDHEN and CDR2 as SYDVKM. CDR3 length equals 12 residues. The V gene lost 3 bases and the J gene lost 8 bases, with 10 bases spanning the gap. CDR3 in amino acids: CASSFSGSGYTF. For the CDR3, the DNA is TGTGCCAGCAGTTTTTCGGGATCGGGCTACACCTTC.

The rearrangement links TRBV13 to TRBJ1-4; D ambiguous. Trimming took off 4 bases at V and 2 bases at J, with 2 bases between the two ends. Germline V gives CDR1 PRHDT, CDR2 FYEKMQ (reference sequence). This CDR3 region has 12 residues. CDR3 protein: CASSSTNEKLFF. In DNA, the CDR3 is TGTGCCAGCAGCTCTACTAATGAAAAACTGTTTTTT.